This record looks at one TCR beta chain sequence and its context. This sample is part of a study of blood T cell repertoires in COVID-19. Background on the study: PBMCs, B-cell-depleted T cells, or T cells provided the cDNA or gDNA that made up the material.

The CDR3 is made up of 13 amino acids. Germline V lookup: CDR1 MRHNA, CDR2 SNTAGT. With 4 bases removed from V and 4 bases from J, the gap between germline ends came to 10 bases. Original data processing: Researchers report that nucleated cell counts were estimated from reference gene primer amplification. Assay: immunoSEQ multiplex PCR; the TCRdb copy retains only in-frame clones and omits some. V, J and clone size derive from that table, while D and trimming were established from the DNA sequence. This sample has around 170,000 clones; approximately 80% occur once, and the top ten carry approximately 12%. Two negative PCRs, clearance, or symptom resolution characterized the recovered Cohort 3 donors.

The sequenced material came from PBMCs or T cells enriched from blood (not recorded which). The chain employs TRBV6-4 and TRBJ1-1; D is possibly TRBD1 (5 bases). This sequence originates from a man aged 45-60 years who had recovered from COVID-19. The CDR3 sequence: CASSAGRGTEAFF. In DNA, the CDR3 is TGTGCCAGCAGTGCGGGTAGGGGCACTGAAGCTTTCTTT.